This is a list of T cell receptor beta chains from one sample in a study of CD8 T cells in Susac syndrome. From the immunoSEQ multiplex PCR reads, TCRdb called clonotypes with MiXCR, one entry per CDR3 protein. The sample contains 160,000 or so distinct CDR3 sequences, 90% to 95% of which appear only once. The sample consisted of CD4+ T cells from PBMCs. The receptors were sampled from a human donor with Susac syndrome. CDR3s include the opening cysteine and the closing phenylalanine or tryptophan. Fields, in order: clone size, V gene, J gene, D gene, CDR3 protein, CDR3 DNA. A D gene is named only where the DNA matches it firmly. Clone size is not always given. Where it is, it says once, few, many or a class for expanded clones.

>once|TRBV7-2|TRBJ2-1|.
CASSLGPTTEQFF
TGTGCCAGCAGCTTAGGTCCTACCACAGAGCAGTTCTTC
>.|TRBV7-2|TRBJ2-5|TRBD2
CASSGDSLAGGPRETQYF
TGTGCCAGCAGCGGAGATAGCTTAGCGGGGGGGCCTAGGGAGACCCAGTACTTC
>.|TRBV24-1|TRBJ2-5|.
CATSDGGTQETQYF
TGTGCCACCAGTGATGGGGGGACCCAAGAGACCCAGTACTTC
>.|TRBV5-1|TRBJ2-3|.
CASSLAGVTDTQYF
TGCGCCAGCAGCTTGGCCGGGGTCACAGATACGCAGTATTTT
>.|TRBV6-5|TRBJ2-3|.
CAAHRGASTDTQYF
TGTGCCGCGCACCGAGGAGCGAGCACAGATACGCAGTATTTT
>once|TRBV20-1|TRBJ1-1|.
CSARVQWGGEAFF
TGCAGTGCTAGAGTGCAGTGGGGAGGTGAAGCTTTCTTT
>.|TRBV12-3/TRBV12-4|TRBJ1-1|.
CASGPRGGILNTEAFF
TGTGCCAGCGGACCTCGAGGGGGAATATTAAACACTGAAGCTTTCTTT
>.|TRBV5-4|TRBJ1-1|.
CASSFPQGPNTEAFF
TGTGCCAGCAGCTTCCCCCAGGGGCCTAACACTGAAGCTTTCTTT
>.|TRBV7-9|TRBJ2-7|.
CASSPQVVSYEQYF
TGTGCCAGCAGCCCCCAGGTCGTATCCTACGAGCAGTACTTC
>.|TRBV30|TRBJ1-3|.
CAWSGAGNTIYF
TGTGCCTGGAGTGGGGCAGGAAACACCATATATTTT
>once|TRBV20-1|TRBJ1-1|TRBD1
CSADRQGRETEAFF
TGCAGTGCCGATCGACAGGGTAGAGAAACTGAAGCTTTCTTT
>.|TRBV12-3/TRBV12-4|TRBJ2-2|.
CASSPRIGGTGELFF
TGTGCCAGCAGCCCGAGAATTGGCGGCACCGGGGAGCTGTTTTTT
>.|TRBV20-1|TRBJ1-2|.
CSANDPGYTF
TGCAGTGCTAATGACCCAGGCTACACCTTC
>.|TRBV11-3|TRBJ2-3|.
CASSLMSETQYF
TGTGCCAGCAGCTTAATGAGCGAAACGCAGTATTTT
>.|TRBV14|TRBJ2-3|TRBD1
CASSHLQGRGSTDTQYF
TGTGCCAGCAGCCACTTACAGGGGCGCGGGAGCACAGATACGCAGTATTTT
>once|TRBV4-1|TRBJ1-1|.
CASSQAVTPRGAFF
TGCGCCAGCAGCCAAGCGGTCACCCCTCGGGGAGCTTTCTTT
>.|TRBV29-1|TRBJ2-1|TRBD2
CSVVVLAGYNEQFF
TGCAGCGTTGTAGTACTAGCGGGTTACAATGAGCAGTTCTTC
>.|TRBV5-1|TRBJ1-2|.
CASSFMGSTIGYTF
TGCGCCAGCAGCTTTATGGGTAGTACTATTGGCTACACCTTC
>.|TRBV2|TRBJ1-1|TRBD1
CASSTGTANTEAFF
TGTGCCAGCAGTACTGGGACAGCGAACACTGAAGCTTTCTTT
>.|TRBV11-2|TRBJ1-5|.
CASSLGKGQPQHF
TGTGCCAGCAGCTTAGGGAAGGGGCAGCCCCAGCATTTT
>.|TRBV5-6|TRBJ1-2|.
CASSLTQGYTF
TGTGCCAGCAGCTTGACCCAGGGCTACACCTTC
>.|TRBV20-1|TRBJ2-3|.
CSPKGGNTDTQYF
TGCAGTCCAAAAGGGGGGAACACAGATACGCAGTATTTT